The 3 T cell receptor beta chains below come from one sample, sequenced in a study of cytomegalovirus exposure and HLA in healthy donors. Primers included in the PCR were 60 Vbeta and 13 Jbeta primers. Sequencing was performed with immunoSEQ multiplex PCR; in TCRdb, only in-frame clones are kept and a portion is missing. The sample contains approximately 87,000 clones, about four fifths of which appear only once. Sequenced input: PBMCs. The source is a woman in her 70s in good health and CMV-seropositive.

The chain combines TRBV5-1 with TRBJ1-4, with 10 bases aligning to TRBD1. The length of the CDR3 is 15 residues. V was clipped by 4 bases and J by 8 bases; unmatched bases: 8. Per the germline V gene, CDR1 is SGHRS and CDR2 is YFSETQ. The CDR3 reads CASSGPGQGGEKLFF. The CDR3 nucleotides read TGCGCCAGCAGCGGACCTGGACAGGGGGGCGAAAAACTGTTTTTT. The whole variable domain, filled in from reference TRBV5-1 and TRBJ1-4, reads KAGVTQTPRYLIKTRGQQVTLSCSPISGHRSVSWYQQTPGQGLQFLFEYFSETQRNKGNFPGRFSGRQFSNSRSEMNVSTLELGDSALYLCASSGPGQGGEKLFFGSGTQLSVL.

This clone was counted between two and nine times. J is TRBJ1-4 and V is TRBV28, with a tentative D call TRBD1 (6 bases). The V gene's germline CDR1 is MDHEN and CDR2 SYDVKM. V shed 6 bases and J shed 0 bases, with 8 bases lying between them. This CDR3 region has 14 residues. DNA of the CDR3: TGTGCCAGCAGACGACAGGCAACTAATGAAAAACTGTTTTTT. It translates to CASRRQATNEKLFF.

On this clone itself: The same CDR3 can be traced to other DNA sequences in this sample. The J gene is TRBJ2-7, the V gene TRBV18; 8 bases map to TRBD1. This CDR3 has 17 residues. Per the germline V gene, CDR1 is KGHSH and CDR2 is LQKENI. V lost 3 bases and J lost 4; bases outside the gene matches: 14. In DNA form, the CDR3 reads TGTGCCAGCTCACCGCCAAATCGGGGCAGGGGGCTGTACGAGCAGTACTTC. Translating gives CASSPPNRGRGLYEQYF.